This TCR beta chain comes out of a study of T cell responses to AZD1222 COVID-19 vaccine. Here immunoSEQ multiplex PCR was the method, and the copy in TCRdb shows in-frame clones only, minus some. The repertoire holds about 72,000 clones, roughly 91% seen once, with 24% in the top ten. The sample in question was peripheral blood, obtained on day 0 of AZD1222 vaccination. This TCR came from an adult in good health.

Here the CDR3 DNA reads TGTGCCTGGACAGGGAACTCTGGAAACACCATATATTTT. Encoded protein: CAWTGNSGNTIYF. The chain couples TRBV30 to TRBJ1-3, with D tentatively TRBD1 (5 bases). Germline V gives CDR1 GTSNPN, CDR2 SVGIG (reference sequence). The CDR3 has 13 residues. Trimming pared 4 bases from V and 0 bases from J, leaving 7 bases between.